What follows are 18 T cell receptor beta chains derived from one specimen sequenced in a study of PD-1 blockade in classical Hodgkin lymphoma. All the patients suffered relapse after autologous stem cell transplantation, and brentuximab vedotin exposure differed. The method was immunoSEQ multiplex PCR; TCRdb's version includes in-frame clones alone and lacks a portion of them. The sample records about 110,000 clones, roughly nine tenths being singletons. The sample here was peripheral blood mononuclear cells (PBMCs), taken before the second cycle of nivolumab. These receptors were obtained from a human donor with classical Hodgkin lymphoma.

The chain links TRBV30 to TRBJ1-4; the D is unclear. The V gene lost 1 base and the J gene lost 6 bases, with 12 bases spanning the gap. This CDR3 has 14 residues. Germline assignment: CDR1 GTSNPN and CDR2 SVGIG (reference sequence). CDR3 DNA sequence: TGTGCCTGGAGTGGTCTTGGTTTGGATGAAAAACTGTTTTTT. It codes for CAWSGLGLDEKLFF.

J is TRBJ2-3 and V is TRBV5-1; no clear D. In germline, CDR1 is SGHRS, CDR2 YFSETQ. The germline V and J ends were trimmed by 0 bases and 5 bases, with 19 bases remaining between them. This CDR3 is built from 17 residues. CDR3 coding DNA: TGCGCCAGCAGCTTGGCCCTAGTTCAAGAGTCCGGAGATACGCAGTATTTT. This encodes CASSLALVQESGDTQYF. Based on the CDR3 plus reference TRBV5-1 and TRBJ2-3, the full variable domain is KAGVTQTPRYLIKTRGQQVTLSCSPISGHRSVSWYQQTPGQGLQFLFEYFSETQRNKGNFPGRFSGRQFSNSRSEMNVSTLELGDSALYLCASSLALVQESGDTQYFGPGTRLTVL.

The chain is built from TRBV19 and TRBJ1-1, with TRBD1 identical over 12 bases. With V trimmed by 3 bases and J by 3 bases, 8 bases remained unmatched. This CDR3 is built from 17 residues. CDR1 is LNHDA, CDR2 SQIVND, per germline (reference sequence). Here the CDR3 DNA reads TGTGCCAGTAGTATGAGTTACGGGACAGGGGGCGACACTGAAGCTTTCTTT. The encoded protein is CASSMSYGTGGDTEAFF.

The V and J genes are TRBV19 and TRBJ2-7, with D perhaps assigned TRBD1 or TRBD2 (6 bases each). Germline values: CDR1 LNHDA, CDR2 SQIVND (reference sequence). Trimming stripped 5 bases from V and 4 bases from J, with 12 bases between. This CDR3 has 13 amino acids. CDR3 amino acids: CASSAEGGYEQYF. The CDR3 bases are TGTGCCAGTAGTGCCGAGGGGGGTTACGAGCAGTACTTC.

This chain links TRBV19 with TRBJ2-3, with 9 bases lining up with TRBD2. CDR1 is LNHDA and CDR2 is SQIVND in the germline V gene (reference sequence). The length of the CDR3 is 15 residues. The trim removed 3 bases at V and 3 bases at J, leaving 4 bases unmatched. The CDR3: CASSISGSGTDTQYF. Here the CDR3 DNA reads TGTGCCAGTAGTATTAGCGGGAGTGGGACAGATACGCAGTATTTT.

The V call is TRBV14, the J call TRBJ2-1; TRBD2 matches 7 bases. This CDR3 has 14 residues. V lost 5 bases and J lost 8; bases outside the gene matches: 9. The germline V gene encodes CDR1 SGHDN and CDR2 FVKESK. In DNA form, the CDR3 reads TGTGCCAGCAGCAGGGAGGGCGCTTACGATGAGCAGTTCTTC. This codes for CASSREGAYDEQFF.

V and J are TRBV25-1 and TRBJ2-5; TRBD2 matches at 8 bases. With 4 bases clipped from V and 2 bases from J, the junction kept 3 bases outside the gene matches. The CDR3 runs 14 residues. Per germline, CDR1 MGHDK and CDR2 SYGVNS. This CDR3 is CASSVTSGQETQYF. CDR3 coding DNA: TGTGCCAGCAGTGTTACTAGCGGTCAAGAGACCCAGTACTTC.

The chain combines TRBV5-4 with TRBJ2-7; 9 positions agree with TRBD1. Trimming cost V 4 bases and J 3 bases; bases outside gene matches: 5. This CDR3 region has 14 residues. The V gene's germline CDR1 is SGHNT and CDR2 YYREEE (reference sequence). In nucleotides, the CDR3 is TGTGCCAGCAGCGTACCGGGACAGGGCTACGAGCAGTACTTC. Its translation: CASSVPGQGYEQYF. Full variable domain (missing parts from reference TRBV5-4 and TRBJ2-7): ETGVTQSPTHLIKTRGQQVTLRCSSQSGHNTVSWYQQALGQGPQFIFQYYREEENGRGNFPPRFSGLQFPNYSSELNVNALELDDSALYLCASSVPGQGYEQYFGPGTRLTVT.

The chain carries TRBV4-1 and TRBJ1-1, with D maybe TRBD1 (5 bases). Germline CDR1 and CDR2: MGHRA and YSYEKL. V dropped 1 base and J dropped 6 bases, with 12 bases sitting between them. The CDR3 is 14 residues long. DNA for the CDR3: TGCGCCAGCAGCCAAGGACAGCTGATTGCTGAAGCTTTCTTT. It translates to CASSQGQLIAEAFF.

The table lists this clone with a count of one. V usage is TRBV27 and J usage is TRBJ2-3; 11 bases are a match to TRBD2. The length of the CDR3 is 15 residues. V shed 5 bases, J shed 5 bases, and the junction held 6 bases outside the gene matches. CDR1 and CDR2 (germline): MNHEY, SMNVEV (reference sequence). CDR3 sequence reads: CASSTSGSGLDTQYF. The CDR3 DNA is TGTGCCAGCAGTACTAGCGGGAGCGGTTTAGATACGCAGTATTTT.

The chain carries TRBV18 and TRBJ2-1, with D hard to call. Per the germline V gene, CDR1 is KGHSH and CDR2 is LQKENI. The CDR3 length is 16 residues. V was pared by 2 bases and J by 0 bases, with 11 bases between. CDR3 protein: CASSPDSRVSYNEQFF. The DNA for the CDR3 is TGTGCCAGCTCACCAGATTCCCGGGTCTCCTACAATGAGCAGTTCTTC. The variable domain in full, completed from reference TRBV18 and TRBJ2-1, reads NAGVMQNPRHLVRRRGQEARLRCSPMKGHSHVYWYRQLPEEGLKFMVYLQKENIIDESGMPKERFSAEFPKEGPSILRIQQVVRGDSAAYFCASSPDSRVSYNEQFFGPGTRLTVL.

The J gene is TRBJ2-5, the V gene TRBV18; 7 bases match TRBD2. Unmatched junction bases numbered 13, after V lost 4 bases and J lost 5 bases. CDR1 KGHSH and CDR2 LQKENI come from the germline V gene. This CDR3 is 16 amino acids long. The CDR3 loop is CASSLGTREARETQYF. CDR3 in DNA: TGTGCCAGCTCACTAGGCACACGGGAGGCCCGCGAGACCCAGTACTTC.

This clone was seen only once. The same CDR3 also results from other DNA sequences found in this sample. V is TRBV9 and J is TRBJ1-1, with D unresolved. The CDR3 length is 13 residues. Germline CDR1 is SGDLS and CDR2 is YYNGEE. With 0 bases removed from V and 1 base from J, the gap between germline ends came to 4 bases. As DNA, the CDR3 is TGTGCCAGCAGCGTAGCTGGGAACACTGAAGCTTTCTTT. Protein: CASSVAGNTEAFF.

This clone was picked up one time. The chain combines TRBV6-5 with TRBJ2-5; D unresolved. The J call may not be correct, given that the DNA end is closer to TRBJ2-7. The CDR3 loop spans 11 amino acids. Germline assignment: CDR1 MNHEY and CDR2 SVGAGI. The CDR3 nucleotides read TGTGCCAGCAGCAACAGCTACGAGCAGTACTTC. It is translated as CASSNSYEQYF.

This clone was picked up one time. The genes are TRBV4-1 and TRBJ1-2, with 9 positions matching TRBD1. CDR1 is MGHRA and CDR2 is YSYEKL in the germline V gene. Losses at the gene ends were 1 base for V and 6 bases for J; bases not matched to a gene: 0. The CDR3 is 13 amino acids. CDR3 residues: CASSQGTGDGYTF. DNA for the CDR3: TGCGCCAGCAGCCAAGGGACAGGGGATGGCTACACCTTC.

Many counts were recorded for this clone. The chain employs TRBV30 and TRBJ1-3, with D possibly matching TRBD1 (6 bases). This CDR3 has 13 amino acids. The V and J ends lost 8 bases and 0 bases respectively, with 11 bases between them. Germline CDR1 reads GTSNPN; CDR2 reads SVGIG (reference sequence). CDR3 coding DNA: TGTGCCGGTCAGGGGCCCTCTGGAAACACCATATATTTT. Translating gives CAGQGPSGNTIYF.

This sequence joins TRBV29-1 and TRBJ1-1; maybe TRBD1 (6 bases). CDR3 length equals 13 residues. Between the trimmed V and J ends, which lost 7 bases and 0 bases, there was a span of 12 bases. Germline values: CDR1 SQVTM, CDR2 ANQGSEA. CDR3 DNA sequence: TGCAGCGCCGCGACAGGCATGAACACTGAAGCTTTCTTT. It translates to CSAATGMNTEAFF.

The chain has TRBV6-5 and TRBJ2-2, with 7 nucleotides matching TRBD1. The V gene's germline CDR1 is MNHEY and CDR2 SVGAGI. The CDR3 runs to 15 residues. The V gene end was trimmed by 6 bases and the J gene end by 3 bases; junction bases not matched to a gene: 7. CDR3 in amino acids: CASRGTERDTGELFF. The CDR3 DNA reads TGTGCCAGCAGGGGGACAGAGAGGGACACCGGGGAGCTGTTTTTT.